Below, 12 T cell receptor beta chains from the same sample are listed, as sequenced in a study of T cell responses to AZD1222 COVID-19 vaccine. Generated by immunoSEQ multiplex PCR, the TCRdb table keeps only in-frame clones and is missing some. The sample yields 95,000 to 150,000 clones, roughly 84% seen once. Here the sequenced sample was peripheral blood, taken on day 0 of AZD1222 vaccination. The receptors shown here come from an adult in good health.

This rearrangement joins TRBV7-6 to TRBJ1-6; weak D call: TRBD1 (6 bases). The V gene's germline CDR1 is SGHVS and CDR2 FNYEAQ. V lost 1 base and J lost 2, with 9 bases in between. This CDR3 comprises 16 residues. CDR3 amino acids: CASSLGTDPYNSPLHF. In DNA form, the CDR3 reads TGTGCCAGCAGCTTAGGGACAGACCCCTATAATTCACCCCTCCACTTT.

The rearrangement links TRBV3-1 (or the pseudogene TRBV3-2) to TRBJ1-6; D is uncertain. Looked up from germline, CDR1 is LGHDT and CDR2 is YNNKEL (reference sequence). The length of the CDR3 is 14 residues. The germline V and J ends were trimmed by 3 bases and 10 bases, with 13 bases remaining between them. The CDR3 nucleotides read TGTGCCAGCAGCCAGTTAGGGAGTCAATCACCCCTCCACTTT. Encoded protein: CASSQLGSQSPLHF.

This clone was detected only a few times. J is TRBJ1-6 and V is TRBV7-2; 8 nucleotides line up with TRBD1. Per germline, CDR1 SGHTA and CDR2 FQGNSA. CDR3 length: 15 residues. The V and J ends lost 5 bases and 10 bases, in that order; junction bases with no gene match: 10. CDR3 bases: TGTGCCAGCAGCACCGCGGGACAGGCCACATCACCCCTCCACTTT. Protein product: CASSTAGQATSPLHF.

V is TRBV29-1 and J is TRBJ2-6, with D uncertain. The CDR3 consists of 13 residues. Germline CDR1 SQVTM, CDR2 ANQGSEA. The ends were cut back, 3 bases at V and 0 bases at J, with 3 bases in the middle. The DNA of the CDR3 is TGCAGCGTTGAGGTCTCTGGGGCCAACGTCCTGACTTTC. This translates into CSVEVSGANVLTF.

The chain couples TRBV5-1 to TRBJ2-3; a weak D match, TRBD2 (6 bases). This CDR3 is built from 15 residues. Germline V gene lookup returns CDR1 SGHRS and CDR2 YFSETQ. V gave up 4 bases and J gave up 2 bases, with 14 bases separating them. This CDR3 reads CASSPRDFVTDTQYF. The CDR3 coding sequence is TGCGCCAGCAGCCCCCGGGACTTTGTCACAGATACGCAGTATTTT.

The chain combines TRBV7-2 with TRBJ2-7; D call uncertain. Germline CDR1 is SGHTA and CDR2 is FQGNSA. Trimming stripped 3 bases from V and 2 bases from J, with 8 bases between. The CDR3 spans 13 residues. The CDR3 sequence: CASSFYFTYEQYF. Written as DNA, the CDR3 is TGTGCCAGCAGCTTCTATTTCACCTACGAGCAGTACTTC. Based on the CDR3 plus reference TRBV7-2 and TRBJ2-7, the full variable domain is GAGVSQSPSNKVTEKGKDVELRCDPISGHTALYWYRQSLGQGLEFLIYFQGNSAPDKSGLPSDRFSAERTGGSVSTLTIQRTQQEDSAVYLCASSFYFTYEQYFGPGTRLTVT.

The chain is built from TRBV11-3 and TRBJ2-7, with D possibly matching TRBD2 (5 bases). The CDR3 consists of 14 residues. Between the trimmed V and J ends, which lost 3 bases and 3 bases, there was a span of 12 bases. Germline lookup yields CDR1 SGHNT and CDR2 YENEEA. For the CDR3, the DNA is TGTGCCAGCAGCTTTTCAAGCGGTAACTACGAGCAGTACTTC. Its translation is CASSFSSGNYEQYF.

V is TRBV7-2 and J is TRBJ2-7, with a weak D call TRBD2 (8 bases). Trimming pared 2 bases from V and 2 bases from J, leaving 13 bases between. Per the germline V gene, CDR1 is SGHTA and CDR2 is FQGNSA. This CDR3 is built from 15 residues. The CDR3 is CASSLHSGTAYEQYF. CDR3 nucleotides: TGTGCCAGCAGCTTACATAGCGGGACAGCCTACGAGCAGTACTTC.

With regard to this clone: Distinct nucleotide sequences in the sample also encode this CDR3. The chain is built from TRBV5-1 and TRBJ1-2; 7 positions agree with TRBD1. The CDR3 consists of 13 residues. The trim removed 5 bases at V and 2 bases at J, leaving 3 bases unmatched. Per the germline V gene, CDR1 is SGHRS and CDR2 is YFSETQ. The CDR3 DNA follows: TGCGCCAGCAGACCGGACAGGAACTATGGCTACACCTTC. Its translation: CASRPDRNYGYTF.

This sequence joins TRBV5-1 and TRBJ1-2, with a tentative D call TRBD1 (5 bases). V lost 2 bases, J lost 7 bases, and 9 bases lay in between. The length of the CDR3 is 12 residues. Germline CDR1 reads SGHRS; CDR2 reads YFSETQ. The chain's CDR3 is CASSFEGPGYTF. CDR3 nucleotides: TGCGCCAGCAGCTTCGAGGGGCCTGGCTACACCTTC.

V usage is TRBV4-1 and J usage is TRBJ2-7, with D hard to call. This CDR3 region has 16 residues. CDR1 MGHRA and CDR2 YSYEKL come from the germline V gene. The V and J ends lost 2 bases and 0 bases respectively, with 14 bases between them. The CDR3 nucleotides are TGCGCCAGCAGCCAATTCCCCCGCGGCAGCTCCTACGAGCAGTACTTC. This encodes CASSQFPRGSSYEQYF.

DNA of the CDR3: TGTGCCAGCAGTTTATTGGGGGGTGATAATTCACCCCTCCACTTT. Translated: CASSLLGGDNSPLHF. J is TRBJ1-6 and V is TRBV7-6; a possible D gene is TRBD1 (5 bases). The length of the CDR3 is 15 residues. Per the germline V gene, CDR1 is SGHVS and CDR2 is FNYEAQ. Trimming removed 6 bases from V and 5 bases from J, with 14 bases in between.